These 2 T cell receptor beta chains were sequenced from one sample in a study of PD-1 blockade in mismatch repair-deficient tumors. These receptors' targets are unknown. Assay used: immunoSEQ multiplex PCR; TCRdb lists only in-frame clones, some missing. The profile shows some 9,000 clones, approximately 89% of them singletons. The sample's time point: approximately 11-day in vitro stimulation with candidate neoantigen peptide 7. Sequencing used cells cultured in vitro, obtained from a patient treated with pembrolizumab. These receptors originate from an adult with mismatch repair-deficient cancer.

Here the CDR3 reads CASSRTGGNTEAFF. DNA for the CDR3: TGTGCCAGCTCGCGGACAGGGGGCAACACTGAAGCTTTCTTT. The chain couples TRBV18 to TRBJ1-1; 11 nucleotides match TRBD1. Germline V gene lookup returns CDR1 KGHSH and CDR2 LQKENI. With 6 bases clipped from V and 2 bases from J, the junction kept 2 bases outside the gene matches. This CDR3 has 14 residues.

The chain is built from TRBV29-1 and TRBJ1-1, with D perhaps matching TRBD1 (5 bases). Germline CDR1 reads SQVTM; CDR2 reads ANQGSEA. CDR3 length: 15 amino acids. The ends were cut back, 5 bases at V and 6 bases at J, with 22 bases in the middle. CDR3 in amino acids: CSVCGIGGTWAEAFF. In DNA, the CDR3 is TGCAGCGTTTGCGGCATCGGAGGGACCTGGGCTGAAGCTTTCTTT.